This TCR beta chain was retrieved from a study of shared clonotypes between healthy human individuals. The CDR3 loop spans 15 amino acids. Germline V gives CDR1 MNHEY, CDR2 SMNVEV (reference sequence). Trimming shortened V by 5 bases and J by 3 bases, and 11 bases separated the two germline ends. The authors ran the assay at deep level. Sequencing used immunoSEQ multiplex PCR; TCRdb keeps in-frame clones, though not all of them. The table lists about 560,000 clones, roughly four fifths of them singletons. J is TRBJ1-6 and V is TRBV27, with D uncertain. The clonotype comes from a middle-aged woman in good health. Some clones in this sample may be carry-over from other donors' samples. The sample was PBMCs. Written as DNA, the CDR3 is TGTGCCAGCAGTCCCCGGCCCCGCTATAATTCACCCCTCCACTTT. Its protein product is CASSPRPRYNSPLHF.